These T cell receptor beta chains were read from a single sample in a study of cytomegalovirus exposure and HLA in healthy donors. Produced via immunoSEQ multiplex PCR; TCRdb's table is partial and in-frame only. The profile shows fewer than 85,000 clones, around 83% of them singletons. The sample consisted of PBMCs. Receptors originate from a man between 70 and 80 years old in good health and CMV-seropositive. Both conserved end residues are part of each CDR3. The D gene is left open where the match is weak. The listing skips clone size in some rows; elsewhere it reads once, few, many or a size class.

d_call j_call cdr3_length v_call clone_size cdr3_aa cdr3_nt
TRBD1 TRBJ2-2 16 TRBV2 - CASSNTGAPNTGELFF TGTGCCAGCAGCAATACAGGGGCCCCGAACACCGGGGAGCTGTTTTTT
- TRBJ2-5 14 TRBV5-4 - CASSLQGSSETQYF TGTGCCAGCAGCTTGCAGGGGAGCTCAGAGACCCAGTACTTC
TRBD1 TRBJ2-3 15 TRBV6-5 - CASSRGQGSTDTQYF TGTGCCAGCAGCCGGGGACAGGGGAGCACAGATACGCAGTATTTT
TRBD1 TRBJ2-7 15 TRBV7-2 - CASSLGGTGPYEQYF TGTGCCAGCAGCTTAGGGGGGACAGGACCTTACGAGCAGTACTTC
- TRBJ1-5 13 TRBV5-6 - CASSFGDYQPQHF TGTGCCAGCAGCTTCGGGGATTATCAGCCCCAGCATTTT
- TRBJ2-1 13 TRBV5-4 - CASLKPTYNEQFF TGTGCCAGCCTGAAGCCGACCTACAATGAGCAGTTCTTC
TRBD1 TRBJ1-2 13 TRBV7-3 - CASSLDRGDGYTF TGTGCCAGCAGCTTGGACAGGGGGGATGGCTACACCTTC
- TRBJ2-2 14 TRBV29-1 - CSVVGQLNTGELFF TGCAGCGTTGTCGGACAACTCAACACCGGGGAGCTGTTTTTT
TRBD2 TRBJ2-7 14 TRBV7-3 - CASSLEGGLYEQYF TGTGCCAGCAGCTTAGAGGGAGGGCTCTACGAGCAGTACTTC
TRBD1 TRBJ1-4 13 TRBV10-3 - CATNTGTGEKLFF TGTGCCACCAACACAGGGACAGGGGAAAAACTGTTTTTT
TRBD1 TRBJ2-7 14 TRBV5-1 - CASSLAGQTQEQYF TGCGCCAGCAGCTTGGCGGGACAGACCCAGGAGCAGTACTTC
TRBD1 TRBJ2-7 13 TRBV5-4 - CASSRDSPYEQYF TGTGCCAGCAGCCGGGACAGCCCCTACGAGCAGTACTTC
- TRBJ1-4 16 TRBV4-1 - CASSQKRSRVDEKLFF TGCGCCAGCAGCCAAAAACGGAGCAGGGTCGATGAAAAACTGTTTTTT
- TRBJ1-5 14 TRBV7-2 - CASSYGQLNQPQHF TGTGCCAGCAGCTACGGACAGCTGAATCAGCCCCAGCATTTT
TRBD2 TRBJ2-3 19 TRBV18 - CASSPNGLAGGIQWDTQYF TGTGCCAGCTCACCCAACGGACTAGCGGGAGGGATTCAGTGGGATACGCAGTATTTT
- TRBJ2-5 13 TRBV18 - CASSPATQETQYF TGTGCCAGCTCACCAGCAACACAAGAGACCCAGTACTTC
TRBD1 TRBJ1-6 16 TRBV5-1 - CASSQTGTDDNSPLHF TGCGCCAGCAGCCAAACCGGGACAGACGACAATTCACCCCTCCACTTT
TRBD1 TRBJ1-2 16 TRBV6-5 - CASSYSRTGGNYGHTF TGTGCCAGCAGTTACTCGAGGACAGGGGGCAACTATGGCCACACCTTC
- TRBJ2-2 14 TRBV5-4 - CASSPQHYTGELFF TGTGCCAGCAGCCCCCAACATTACACCGGGGAGCTGTTTTTC
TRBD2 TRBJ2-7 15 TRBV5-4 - CASSLGLAGGYEQYF TGTGCCAGCAGCTTGGGGCTAGCGGGGGGTTACGAGCAGTACTTC
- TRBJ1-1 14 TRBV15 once CATSRDRGIAEAFF TGTGCCACCAGCAGAGATCGGGGTATAGCTGAAGCTTTCTTT
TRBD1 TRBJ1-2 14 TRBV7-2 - CASSPPGQNYGYTF TGTGCCAGCAGCCCCCCGGGACAGAACTATGGCTACACCTTC
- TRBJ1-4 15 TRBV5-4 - CASSRWTEPNEKLFF TGTGCCAGCAGCCGATGGACAGAGCCTAATGAAAAACTGTTTTTT
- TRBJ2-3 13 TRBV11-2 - CASRVWGVHTQYF TGTGCCAGCAGGGTATGGGGGGTACATACGCAGTATTTT
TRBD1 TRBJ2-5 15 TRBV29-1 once CSVQRDRGRLETQYF TGCAGCGTTCAGCGGGACAGGGGGCGATTAGAGACCCAGTACTTC
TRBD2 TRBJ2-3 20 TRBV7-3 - CASSTTPGGLAGTSTDTQYF TGTGCCAGCAGCACCACGCCTGGGGGGCTAGCGGGTACTAGCACAGATACGCAGTATTTT
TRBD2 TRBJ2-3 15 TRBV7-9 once CASSLQAGGTDTQYF TGTGCCAGCAGCTTACAAGCGGGGGGGACAGATACGCAGTATTTT
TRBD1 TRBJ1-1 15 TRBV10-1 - CASSERDRGLNEAFF TGCGCCAGCAGTGAGAGAGACAGGGGGCTCAATGAAGCTTTCTTT
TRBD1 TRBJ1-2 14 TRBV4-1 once CASSQAGQHYGYTF TGCGCCAGCAGCCAAGCGGGACAGCACTATGGCTACACCTTC
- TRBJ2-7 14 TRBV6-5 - CASSSGGPPNEQYF TGTGCCAGCAGTTCCGGAGGCCCCCCGAACGAGCAGTACTTC
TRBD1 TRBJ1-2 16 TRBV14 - CASSSLGQGANYGYTF TGTGCCAGCAGCTCTCTCGGACAGGGGGCCAACTATGGCTACACCTTC
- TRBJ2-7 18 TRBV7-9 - CASSLVRAGRGGSYEQYF TGTGCCAGCAGCTTAGTAAGGGCAGGGAGAGGGGGCTCCTACGAGCAGTACTTC
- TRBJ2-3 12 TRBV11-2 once CASSAQRDTQYF TGTGCCAGCAGCGCCCAGCGAGATACGCAGTATTTT
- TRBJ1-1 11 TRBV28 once CASSSHSGAFF TGTGCCAGCAGTTCTCACTCAGGAGCTTTCTTT
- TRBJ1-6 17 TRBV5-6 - CASSPGWRSSYNSPLHF TGTGCCAGCAGCCCAGGGTGGCGGAGCTCCTATAATTCACCCCTCCACTTT
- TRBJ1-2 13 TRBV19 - CASRGGPYYGYTF TGTGCCAGTAGGGGGGGGCCCTACTATGGCTACACCTTC
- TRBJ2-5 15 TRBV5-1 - CASSLARTAQETQYF TGCGCCAGCAGCTTGGCGCGGACAGCCCAAGAGACCCAGTACTTC
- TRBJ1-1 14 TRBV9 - CASSPGLRNTEAFF TGTGCCAGCAGCCCCGGACTGAGGAACACTGAAGCTTTCTTT
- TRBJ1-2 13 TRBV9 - CASSVVQGHGYTF TGTGCCAGCAGCGTAGTACAGGGACACGGCTACACCTTC
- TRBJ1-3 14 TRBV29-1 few CSVEGGNSGNTIYF TGCAGCGTTGAAGGGGGCAACTCTGGAAACACCATATATTTT
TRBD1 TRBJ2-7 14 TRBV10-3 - CAISEGTGGYEQYF TGTGCCATCAGTGAAGGGACAGGGGGCTACGAGCAGTACTTC
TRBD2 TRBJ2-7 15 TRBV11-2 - CASSLVGGGAGEQYF TGTGCCAGCAGCTTAGTTGGCGGGGGGGCGGGCGAGCAGTACTTC
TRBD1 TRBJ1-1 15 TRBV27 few CASSLSGTVNTEAFF TGTGCCAGCAGTTTATCGGGGACAGTTAACACTGAAGCTTTCTTT
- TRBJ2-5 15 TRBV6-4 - CASSEQAGWDETQYF TGTGCCAGCAGTGAACAGGCGGGATGGGATGAGACCCAGTACTTC
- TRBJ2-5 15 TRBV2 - CASTRPPPLQETQYF TGTGCCAGCACGAGGCCGCCCCCTCTGCAAGAGACCCAGTACTTC
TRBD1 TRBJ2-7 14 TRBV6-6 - CASRPGQNSYEQYF TGTGCCAGCAGGCCGGGACAGAACTCCTACGAGCAGTACTTC
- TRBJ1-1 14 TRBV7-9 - CASSFGGRGAEAFF TGTGCCAGCAGCTTCGGGGGGCGAGGGGCTGAAGCTTTCTTT
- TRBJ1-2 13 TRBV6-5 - CASSLQGFYGYTF TGTGCCAGCAGTTTGCAGGGTTTCTATGGCTACACCTTC
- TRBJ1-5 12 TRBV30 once CAFQGQGQPQHF TGTGCCTTCCAAGGCCAGGGTCAGCCCCAGCATTTT
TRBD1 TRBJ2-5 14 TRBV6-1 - CASQTGGDRETQYF TGTGCCAGCCAAACAGGGGGCGACCGAGAGACCCAGTACTTC
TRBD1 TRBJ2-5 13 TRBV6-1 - CASRLQGGETQYF TGTGCCAGCAGATTACAGGGGGGAGAGACCCAGTACTTC
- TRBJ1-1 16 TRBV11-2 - CASSPAGFLGDTEAFF TGTGCCAGCAGCCCCGCGGGGTTTCTGGGGGACACTGAAGCTTTCTTT
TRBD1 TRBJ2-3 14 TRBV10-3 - CAIWTGRNTDTQYF TGTGCCATCTGGACAGGGCGAAACACAGATACGCAGTATTTT
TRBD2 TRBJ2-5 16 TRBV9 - CASSPGLAGGQETQYF TGTGCCAGCAGCCCCGGACTAGCGGGGGGGCAGGAGACCCAGTACTTC
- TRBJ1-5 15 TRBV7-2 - CASSLGGLLGQPQHF TGTGCCAGCAGCTTAGGCGGGCTCCTCGGTCAGCCCCAGCATTTT
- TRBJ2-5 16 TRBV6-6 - CASSYPPAGSQETQYF TGTGCCAGCAGTTACCCTCCTGCGGGCTCACAAGAGACCCAGTACTTC
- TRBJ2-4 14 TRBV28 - CASSFRDVGYIQYF TGTGCCAGCAGTTTCCGGGATGTCGGATACATTCAGTACTTC
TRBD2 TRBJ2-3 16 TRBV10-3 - CAIRGGGVGSTDTQYF TGTGCCATCAGGGGCGGGGGGGTGGGCAGCACAGATACGCAGTATTTT